The rows below give T cell receptor beta chains drawn from one sample of a study of CD8+ T cells in alopecia areata. Clones were read by immunoSEQ multiplex PCR, and TCRdb kept only the in-frame ones, dropping some. The sample has 200,000 or so clones, 55% to 75% seen once. The sample consisted of CD4+ T cells sorted from blood, taken at week 24, from a patient treated with tofacitinib. Receptors were obtained from a human donor with alopecia areata. Both conserved end residues are part of each CDR3. A D gene is named only where the DNA matches it firmly. Size tells how often a clone was seen (once, few, many) or the class of an expanded clone, and some rows leave it out.

cdr3_nt cdr3_aa clone_size v_call d_call j_call
TGTGCCAGCAGTTTGGGGGGGTGGTATGGCTACACCTTC CASSLGGWYGYTF - TRBV27 - TRBJ1-2
TGCGCCAGCAGCTCGACAGGGGGACAAGAGACCCAGTACTTC CASSSTGGQETQYF - TRBV5-1 TRBD1 TRBJ2-5
TGTGCCAGCTCACAGGGGAGCACAGATACGCAGTATTTT CASSQGSTDTQYF - TRBV18 - TRBJ2-3
TGTGCCAGCATACGGGAGATCACAGATACGCAGTATTTT CASIREITDTQYF - TRBV2 - TRBJ2-3
TGTGCCTGGACAACAAACACCAACCGCGGAAACACCATATATTTT CAWTTNTNRGNTIYF - TRBV30 - TRBJ1-3
TGCAGCGTTGTAAGGGCACGCGAGCAGTACTTC CSVVRAREQYF - TRBV29-1 - TRBJ2-7
TGTGCCAGCAGGAACAGGGGCTACAATGAGCAGTTCTTC CASRNRGYNEQFF - TRBV6-6 TRBD1 TRBJ2-1
TGTGCCAGCAGCCCGGGACTAGCGGGGGGAGAGACCCAGTACTTC CASSPGLAGGETQYF - TRBV6-5 TRBD2 TRBJ2-5
TGTGCCAGCACCGCGGGGGGGGCACGACGCGAAAAACTGTTTTTT CASTAGGARREKLFF once TRBV7-2 - TRBJ1-4
TGCGCCAGCAGCCAGGGGACGGGCTATGGCTACACCTTC CASSQGTGYGYTF - TRBV4-3 - TRBJ1-2
TGCGCCAGCAGCCAACCAATCCTCCGACAGACCAAAGCTTTCTTT CASSQPILRQTKAFF - TRBV4-1 - TRBJ1-1
TGCAGCGTTACCGGGACAGGGCAAGCGGGGAGTCGTGGCTACACCTTC CSVTGTGQAGSRGYTF - TRBV29-1 TRBD1 TRBJ1-2
TGCGCCAGCAGCCAGATTCGGACAGCACGTAATCAGCCCCAGCATTTT CASSQIRTARNQPQHF few TRBV4-1 - TRBJ1-5
TGTGCCAGCAGCGTAACTATTAGCGGGGCCTACAATGAGCAGTTCTTC CASSVTISGAYNEQFF few TRBV9 TRBD2 TRBJ2-1
TGTGCCAGCAGCTTCACCGGCATTCAGTACTTC CASSFTGIQYF - TRBV7-2 - TRBJ2-4
TGCAGCGTTGATACAGCGATGAACACTGAAGCTTTCTTT CSVDTAMNTEAFF few TRBV29-1 - TRBJ1-1
TGCAGCGTTGCCCGACAGGGAGGCACAGATACGCAGTATTTT CSVARQGGTDTQYF - TRBV29-1 TRBD1 TRBJ2-3
TGTGCCAGTAAAAACAGGGGCGAGCAGTACTTC CASKNRGEQYF - TRBV19 TRBD1 TRBJ2-7
TGCAGCGTTCAGGGTGGGGATGGCTACACCTTC CSVQGGDGYTF - TRBV29-1 - TRBJ1-2
TGCAGCGTTGAAGAATCACGTGCTCAGTACTTC CSVEESRAQYF few TRBV29-1 - TRBJ2-5
TGTGCCAGCAGCACACAGGGAGGTAGGGGGTACGAGCAGTACTTC CASSTQGGRGYEQYF - TRBV7-3 - TRBJ2-7
TGTGCCTGGAGTGTACAGGGGATCTACGAGCAGTACTTC CAWSVQGIYEQYF - TRBV30 TRBD1 TRBJ2-7
TGTGCCAGCAGCCAAGGTGGTACGGGGGGAAGGACAGATACGCAGTATTTT CASSQGGTGGRTDTQYF - TRBV4-2 TRBD2 TRBJ2-3
TGTGCCTGGAGTCTCGGAGCGGGCGCATCCGGGGAGCTGTTTTTT CAWSLGAGASGELFF - TRBV30 - TRBJ2-2
TGTGCCTGGACCCCAGCGGGGGTTTCCTACGAGCAGTACTTC CAWTPAGVSYEQYF medium-sized TRBV30 TRBD2 TRBJ2-7
TGTGCCAGCAGCTTAGTCCCAGGGGGCGACTATGGCTACACCTTC CASSLVPGGDYGYTF few TRBV7-2 TRBD1 TRBJ1-2
TGTGCCAGTAGGAACGCGGGACTCCGGGCTGGGGCCAACGTCCTGACTTTC CASRNAGLRAGANVLTF - TRBV19 - TRBJ2-6
TGCAGCGTAGCTCTTGAAGAGACCCAGTACTTC CSVALEETQYF - TRBV29-1 - TRBJ2-5
TGTGCCAGCAGTTTCCGTCCTAGCTCCTACAATGAGCAGTTCTTC CASSFRPSSYNEQFF few TRBV27 - TRBJ2-1
TGTGCCAGCAGACACAGGGTGCCTGGGGCCAACGTCCTGACTTTC CASRHRVPGANVLTF - TRBV27 - TRBJ2-6
TGCGCCAGCAGCTTGGCGGACAGCAATTCACCCCTCCACTTT CASSLADSNSPLHF - TRBV5-1 - TRBJ1-6
TGTGCCAGCAGCTTCGACTACAGGGAAGGTACTGAAGCTTTCTTT CASSFDYREGTEAFF - TRBV5-6 - TRBJ1-1
TGTGCCAGCAGTTCGTCAACTAGCGGGAGGTCCGAGCAGTACTTC CASSSSTSGRSEQYF once TRBV6-6 TRBD2 TRBJ2-7
TGTGCCAGCAGAACCGGGTTCGACTATGGCTACACCTTC CASRTGFDYGYTF once TRBV6-5 - TRBJ1-2
TGTGCCAGCAGCTTAGATACGCCTCTAGAACTGTTTTTT CASSLDTPLELFF - TRBV7-3 - TRBJ1-4
TGTGCCAGCAGCTCTCGACCGACAGTCTCTGGGGCCAACGCCCTGACTTTC CASSSRPTVSGANALTF once TRBV7-3 - TRBJ2-6
TGTGCCAGCGGGACTAGCGGAGCCTACGAGCAGTACTTC CASGTSGAYEQYF - TRBV25-1 TRBD2 TRBJ2-7
TGTGCCAGCAACCTAGGGGGGTTGAACACCGGGGAGCTGTTTTTT CASNLGGLNTGELFF - TRBV7-2 - TRBJ2-2
TGCGTCAGCAGCTATGACAGGGAAAACGAGCAGTACTTC CVSSYDRENEQYF - TRBV5-1 TRBD1 TRBJ2-7
TGTGCCAGCACAGGAGGGGGGGGCTCTGGGGCCAACGTCCTGACTTTC CASTGGGGSGANVLTF - TRBV25-1 - TRBJ2-6
TGTGCCTGGAGTTGGGACATATACTCCTACGAGCAGTACTTC CAWSWDIYSYEQYF - TRBV30 - TRBJ2-7
TGCGCCAGCAGTTCCGATGCGAACACTGAAGCTTTCTTT CASSSDANTEAFF few TRBV5-1 - TRBJ1-1
TGTGCCAGCAGCCCACACCCGGGACAGGGCACCGGGGAGCTGTTTTTT CASSPHPGQGTGELFF - TRBV11-2 TRBD1 TRBJ2-2
TGTGCCAGCAGCTTAGGAAGCCGGCCAGCCTACGAGCAGTACTTC CASSLGSRPAYEQYF once TRBV7-2 - TRBJ2-7
TGTGCCAGCAGCTTATCTCTATACGAGCAGTACTTC CASSLSLYEQYF - TRBV11-1 - TRBJ2-7